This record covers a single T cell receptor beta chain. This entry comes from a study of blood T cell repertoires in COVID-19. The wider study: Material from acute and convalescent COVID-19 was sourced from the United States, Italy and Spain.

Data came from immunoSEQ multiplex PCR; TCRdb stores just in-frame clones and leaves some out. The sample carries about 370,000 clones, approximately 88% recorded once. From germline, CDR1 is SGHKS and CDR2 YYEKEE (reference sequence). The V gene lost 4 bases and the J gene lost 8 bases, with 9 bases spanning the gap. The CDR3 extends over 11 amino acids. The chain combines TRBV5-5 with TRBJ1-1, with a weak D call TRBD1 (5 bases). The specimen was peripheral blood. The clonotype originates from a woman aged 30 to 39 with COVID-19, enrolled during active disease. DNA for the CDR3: TGTGCCAGCAGCGGGGGGACGGAAGCTTTCTTT. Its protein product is CASSGGTEAFF.